The T cell receptor (beta chain) under discussion was sequenced for a study of beta chain features in type 1 diabetes. Findings and limits, study-wide: Researchers report that Type 1 diabetes patients had moderately but significantly shorter TCRB CDR3s across all four CD4+ subsets. There were fewer insertions and more deletions at the VDJ junctions of type 1 diabetes patients. It was possible that PCR favored shorter templates, equally so in patients and controls.

In its sample, this clone was seen a few times. Its antigen is currently unknown. Reverse transcribing all isolated RNA meant expressed TCRB transcripts were sequenced. Each sample of naive, central memory or regulatory T cells had, on average, roughly 3.4 million reads. TCRdb keeps only in-frame clones here, not all; method: immunoSEQ multiplex PCR. The sample holds hundreds of thousands of clones, over 13% seen once. Using CD45RO/CCR7/CD25/CD127/CD95/CD27, CD4+ naive, central memory, regulatory and stem cell-like memory cells were sorted. From germline, CDR1 is KGHSH and CDR2 LQKENI. The CDR3 length is 14 residues. Trimming took 1 base from V and 4 from J, leaving 9 bases between them.

What was sequenced was naive CD4+ T cells from blood. The TCR was taken from a man younger than 30 with type 1 diabetes. The chain combines TRBV18 with TRBJ2-3; maybe TRBD2 (6 bases). This CDR3 is CASSPRRESDTQYF. The CDR3 DNA follows: TGTGCCAGCTCACCACGTCGGGAGTCAGATACGCAGTATTTT.